The subject of this entry is one T cell receptor (beta chain). The sample originates from a study of early stage breast cancer tumors. In germline, CDR1 is SGHAT, CDR2 FQDESV (reference sequence). This CDR3 has 16 amino acids. Trimming removed 2 bases from V and 5 bases from J, with 18 bases in between. Profiled with immunoSEQ multiplex PCR; TCRdb holds only in-frame clones, not every one. Counted here are around 9,000 clones, 70% to 75% occurring once; the ten biggest clones make up over 15%. This sequence originates from a person in their sixties with breast cancer. The chain couples TRBV11-1 to TRBJ1-1; D is unclear. The source material was normal breast tissue next to the tumor. CDR3 in DNA: TGTGCCAGCAGCTTATATGGACGGGAGGTGGGGACTGAAGCTTTCTTT. This translates into CASSLYGREVGTEAFF.